This T cell receptor beta chain was documented in a study of shared clonotypes between healthy human individuals. Here immunoSEQ multiplex PCR was the method, and the copy in TCRdb shows in-frame clones only, minus some. The sample records roughly 2.2 million clones, 80% to 95% being singletons. Germline V gene sequence: CDR1 MDHEN, CDR2 SYDVKM. J gave up 2 bases and V 6 bases, and 9 bases lay outside the gene matches. The CDR3 extends over 16 amino acids. The genes are TRBV28 and TRBJ2-7, with 11 nucleotides matching TRBD2. Sequenced material: naive CD4+ T cells from PBMCs. The subset here: CD45RA+ positively selected. The clonotype originates from a man aged 18 to 35 in good health. Some clones in this sample may be carry-over from other donors' samples. As DNA, the CDR3 is TGTGCCAGCAGCCCCCGTGGGACTAGCGGAACCTACGAGCAGTACTTC. Its protein product is CASSPRGTSGTYEQYF.